The clone carrying this T cell receptor beta chain was seen a few times. Under the authors' procedure: It was from reference gene primer amplification that nucleated cell counts were estimated. The repertoire was sequenced with immunoSEQ multiplex PCR; TCRdb's copy has only in-frame clones and lacks some. V and J calls and clone size are those listed in that table; D and trimming were worked out from the DNA. Here the sample spans about 59,000 clones, 90% being singletons. The sample originates from a study of blood T cell repertoires in COVID-19. Overall study: Acute-phase and convalescent COVID-19 samples originated in the United States, Italy and Spain. PBMCs, B-cell-depleted T cells, or T cells provided the cDNA or gDNA that made up the material.

Sequencing input: peripheral blood. This clonotype was obtained from a man aged 80 or over with acute or convalescent COVID-19.

The DNA of the CDR3 is TGTGCCAGCGGACGGGGGAACCGCATCACTGAAGCTTTCTTT. As protein: CASGRGNRITEAFF. This chain uses TRBV6-5 with TRBJ1-1; maybe TRBD1 (5 bases). Trimming pared 8 bases from V and 4 bases from J, leaving 17 bases between. The CDR3 spans 14 residues. CDR1 is MNHEY, CDR2 SVGAGI, per germline.